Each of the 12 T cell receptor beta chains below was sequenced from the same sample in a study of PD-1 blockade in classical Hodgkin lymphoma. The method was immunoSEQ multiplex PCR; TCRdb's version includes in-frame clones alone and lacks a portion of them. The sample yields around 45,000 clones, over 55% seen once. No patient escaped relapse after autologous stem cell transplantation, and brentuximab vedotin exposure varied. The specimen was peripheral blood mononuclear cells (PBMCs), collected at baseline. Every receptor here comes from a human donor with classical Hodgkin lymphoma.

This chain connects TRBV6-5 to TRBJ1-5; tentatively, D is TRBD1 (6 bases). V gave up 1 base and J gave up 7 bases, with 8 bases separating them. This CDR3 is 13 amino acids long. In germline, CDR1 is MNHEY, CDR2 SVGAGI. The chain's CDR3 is CASSYYQGQPQHF. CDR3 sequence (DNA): TGTGCCAGCAGTTACTATCAGGGGCAGCCCCAGCATTTT.

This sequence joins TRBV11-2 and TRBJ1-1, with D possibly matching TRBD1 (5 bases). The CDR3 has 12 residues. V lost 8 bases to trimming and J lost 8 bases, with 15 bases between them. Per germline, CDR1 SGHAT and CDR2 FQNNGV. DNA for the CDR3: TGTGCCAGCCTTGAAGCAGGGTTGGAAGCTTTCTTT. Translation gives CASLEAGLEAFF.

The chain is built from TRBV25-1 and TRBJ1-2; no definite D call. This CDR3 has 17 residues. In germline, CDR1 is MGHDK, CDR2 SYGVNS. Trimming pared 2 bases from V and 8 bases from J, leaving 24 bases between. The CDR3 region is CASSEAPDGLGRFGYTF. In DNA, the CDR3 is TGTGCCAGCAGTGAAGCTCCGGACGGCCTCGGAAGATTCGGCTACACCTTC.

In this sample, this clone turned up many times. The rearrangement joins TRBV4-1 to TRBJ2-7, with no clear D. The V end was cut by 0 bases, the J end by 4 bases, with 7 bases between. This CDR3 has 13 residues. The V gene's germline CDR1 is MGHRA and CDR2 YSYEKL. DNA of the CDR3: TGCGCCAGCAGCCAAGATCTGAGATACGAGCAGTACTTC. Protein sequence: CASSQDLRYEQYF.

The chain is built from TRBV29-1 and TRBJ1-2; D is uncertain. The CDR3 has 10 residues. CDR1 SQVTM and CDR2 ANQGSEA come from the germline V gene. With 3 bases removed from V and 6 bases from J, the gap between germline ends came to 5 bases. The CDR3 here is CSVEGNGYTF. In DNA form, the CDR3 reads TGCAGCGTTGAGGGCAATGGCTACACCTTC.

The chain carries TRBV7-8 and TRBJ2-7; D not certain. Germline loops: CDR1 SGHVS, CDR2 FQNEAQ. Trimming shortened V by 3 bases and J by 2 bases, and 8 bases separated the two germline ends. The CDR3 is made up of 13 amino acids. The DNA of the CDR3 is TGTGCCAGCAGCTTCGCGATCACCTACGAGCAGTACTTC. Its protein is CASSFAITYEQYF.

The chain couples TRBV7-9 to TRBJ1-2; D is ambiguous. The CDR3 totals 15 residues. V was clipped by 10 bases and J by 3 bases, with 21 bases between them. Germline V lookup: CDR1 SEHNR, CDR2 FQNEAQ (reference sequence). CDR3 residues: CATEDGRSGDYGYTF. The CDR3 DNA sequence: TGTGCCACCGAGGACGGGAGAAGTGGGGACTATGGCTACACCTTC.

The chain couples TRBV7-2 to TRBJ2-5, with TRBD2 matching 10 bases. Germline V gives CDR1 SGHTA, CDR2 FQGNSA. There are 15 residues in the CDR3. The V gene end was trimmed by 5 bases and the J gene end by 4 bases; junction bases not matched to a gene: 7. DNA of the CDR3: TGTGCCAGCAGCCTTAGCGGGGGGTTTACAGAGACCCAGTACTTC. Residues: CASSLSGGFTETQYF.

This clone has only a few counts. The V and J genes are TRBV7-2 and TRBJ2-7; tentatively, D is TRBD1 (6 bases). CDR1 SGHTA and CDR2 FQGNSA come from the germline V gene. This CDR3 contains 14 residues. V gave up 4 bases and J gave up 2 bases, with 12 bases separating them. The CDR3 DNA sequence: TGTGCCAGCAGCTCGAACAGGGTCGCCTACGAGCAGTACTTC. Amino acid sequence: CASSSNRVAYEQYF.

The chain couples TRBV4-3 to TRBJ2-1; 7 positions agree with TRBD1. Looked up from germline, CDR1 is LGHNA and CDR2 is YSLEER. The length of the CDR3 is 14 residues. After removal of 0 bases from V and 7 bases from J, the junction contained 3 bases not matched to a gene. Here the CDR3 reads CASSQDGTENEQFF. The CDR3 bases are TGCGCCAGCAGCCAAGATGGGACAGAGAATGAGCAGTTCTTC.

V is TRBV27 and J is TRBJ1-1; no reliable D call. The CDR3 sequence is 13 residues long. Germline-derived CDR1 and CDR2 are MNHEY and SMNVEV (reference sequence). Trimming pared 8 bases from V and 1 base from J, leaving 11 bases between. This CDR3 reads CASGPAANTEAFF. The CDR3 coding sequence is TGTGCCAGCGGACCGGCGGCGAACACTGAAGCTTTCTTT.

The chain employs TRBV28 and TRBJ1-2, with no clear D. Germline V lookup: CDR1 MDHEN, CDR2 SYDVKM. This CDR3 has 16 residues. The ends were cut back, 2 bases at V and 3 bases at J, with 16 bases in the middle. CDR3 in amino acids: CASSLPPYTSDYGYTF. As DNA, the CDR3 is TGTGCCAGCAGTTTACCCCCTTATACATCTGACTATGGCTACACCTTC.